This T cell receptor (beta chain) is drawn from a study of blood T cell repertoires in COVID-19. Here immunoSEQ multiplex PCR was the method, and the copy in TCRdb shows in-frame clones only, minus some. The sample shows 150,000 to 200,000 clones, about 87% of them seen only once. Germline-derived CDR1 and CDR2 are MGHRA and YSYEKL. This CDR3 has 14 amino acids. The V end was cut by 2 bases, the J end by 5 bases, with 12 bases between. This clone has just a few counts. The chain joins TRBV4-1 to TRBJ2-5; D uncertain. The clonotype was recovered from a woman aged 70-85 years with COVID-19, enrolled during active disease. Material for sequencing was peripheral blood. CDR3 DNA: TGCGCCAGCAGCCAAAGTGGTTATCGGGAGACCCAGTACTTC. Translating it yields CASSQSGYRETQYF.